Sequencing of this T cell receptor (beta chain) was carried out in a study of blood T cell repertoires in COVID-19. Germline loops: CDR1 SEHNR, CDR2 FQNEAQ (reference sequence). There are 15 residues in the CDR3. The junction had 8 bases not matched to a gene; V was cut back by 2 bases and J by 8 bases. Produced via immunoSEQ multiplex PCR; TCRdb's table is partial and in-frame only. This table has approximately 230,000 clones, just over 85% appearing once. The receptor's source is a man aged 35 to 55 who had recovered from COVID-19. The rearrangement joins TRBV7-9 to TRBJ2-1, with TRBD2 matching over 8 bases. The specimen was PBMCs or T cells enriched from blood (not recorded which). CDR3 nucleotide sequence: TGTGCCAGCAGCTTACTCTCTAGCGGGCCGGATGAGCAGTTCTTC. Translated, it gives CASSLLSSGPDEQFF.